Described below is a single T cell receptor (beta chain) sequence and its context. The antigen it binds to is not known. The germline gene is not matched at one end of the junction; a read error may be the cause. This record belongs to a study of T cell repertoires in cytomegalovirus infection (dated by TCRdb to about 2019). The study in broad terms: The peptide stimulations were aimed at well-studied HLA-B-restricted epitopes as well as recently identified HLA-C-restricted CMV epitopes, whose presentation resists viral immunomodulation. Donor HLA type was relevant to the analysis, as public TCR beta signatures indicated carriage of CMV infection together with the matching HLA type.

The paper as a whole reports these results and caveats: In both this cohort and an independent roughly 350-donor cohort, the cumulative frequency of public TCR beta family members distinguished carriers of CMV infection plus the relevant HLA type. The ex vivo response was dominated by HLA-C-restricted CMV-specific TCR beta clonotypes, which also provided the single most frequent clonotype in two of eight donors.

The CDR3 spans 12 residues, from the cysteine through the phenylalanine. The entry retains the CDR3 DNA only, 36 bases that are in frame from base 1. As encoded in the germline V gene (reference sequence), CDR1 is SGHNT while CDR2 is YYREEE. Sequencing was carried out with an Illumina HiSeq 1500. Clones were called with MiXCR by TCRdb after fastp trimmed the public reads at Q25, and only in-frame beta chains were retained. Rows are combined by CDR3 protein, so each entry shows the most common genes and DNA. This sample lists 650,000 to 900,000 distinct CDR3 sequences; under 35% were detected once. The ten largest make up 13% of the sample. This specimen's treatment or condition label, per the study, means: in vitro stimulation with specific CMV peptide epitopes to enrich CMV-specific T cells.

This material consisted of cultured CD8+ T cells from PBMCs, taken from culture after CMV antigen stimulation. The chain is made from TRBV5-4 and TRBJ1-1; there is no confident call for the D gene. This clonotype was sampled from a human donor in good health (CMV status not recorded). Some clones in this sample may be carry-over from other donors' samples. The DNA sequence is as follows: TGTGCCAGCAGCTTGGGAGGCACTGAAGCTTCCTTT. This sequence encodes CASSLGGTEASF.